This TCR beta chain was profiled in a study of blood T cells in healthy people across ages. V lost 6 bases, J lost 9 bases, and 10 bases stayed unmatched. The germline gives CDR1 DFQATT, CDR2 SNEGSKA (reference sequence). The CDR3 length is 14 residues. The use of a sample-barcoded 5' primer and a J-beta primer mix characterized a second PCR of about 6 to 12 cycles. Every molecule of cDNA carried a tag from a template-switch adaptor with 12 random nucleotides. MiXCR was run by TCRdb on the 5' RACE reads, yielding one entry per CDR3 protein. Of about 830,000 distinct CDR3 sequences detected, around 68% appear once; the ten largest clones hold roughly a quarter.

The TCR was taken from a man aged 30 to 39 in good health. The chain is built from TRBV20-1 and TRBJ1-5; 11 bases fit TRBD1. The sequenced material came from blood. CDR3 region: CSAPMGTGGRPQHF. The CDR3 bases are TGCAGTGCCCCAATGGGGACAGGGGGTCGGCCCCAGCATTTT.